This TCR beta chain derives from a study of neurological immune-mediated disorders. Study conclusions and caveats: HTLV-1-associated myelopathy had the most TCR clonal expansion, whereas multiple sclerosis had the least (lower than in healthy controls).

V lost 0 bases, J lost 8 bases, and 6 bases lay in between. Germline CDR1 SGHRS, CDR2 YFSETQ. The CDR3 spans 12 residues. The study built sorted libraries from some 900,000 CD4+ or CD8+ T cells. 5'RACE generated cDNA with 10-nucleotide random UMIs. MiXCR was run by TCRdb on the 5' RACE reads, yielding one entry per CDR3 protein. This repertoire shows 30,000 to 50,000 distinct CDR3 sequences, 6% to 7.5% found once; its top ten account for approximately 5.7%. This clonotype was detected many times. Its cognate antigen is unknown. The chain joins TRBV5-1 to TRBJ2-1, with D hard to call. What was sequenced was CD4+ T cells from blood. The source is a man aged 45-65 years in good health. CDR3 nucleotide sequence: TGCGCCAGCAGCTTGGGTGGGGATGAGCAGTTCTTC. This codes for CASSLGGDEQFF.